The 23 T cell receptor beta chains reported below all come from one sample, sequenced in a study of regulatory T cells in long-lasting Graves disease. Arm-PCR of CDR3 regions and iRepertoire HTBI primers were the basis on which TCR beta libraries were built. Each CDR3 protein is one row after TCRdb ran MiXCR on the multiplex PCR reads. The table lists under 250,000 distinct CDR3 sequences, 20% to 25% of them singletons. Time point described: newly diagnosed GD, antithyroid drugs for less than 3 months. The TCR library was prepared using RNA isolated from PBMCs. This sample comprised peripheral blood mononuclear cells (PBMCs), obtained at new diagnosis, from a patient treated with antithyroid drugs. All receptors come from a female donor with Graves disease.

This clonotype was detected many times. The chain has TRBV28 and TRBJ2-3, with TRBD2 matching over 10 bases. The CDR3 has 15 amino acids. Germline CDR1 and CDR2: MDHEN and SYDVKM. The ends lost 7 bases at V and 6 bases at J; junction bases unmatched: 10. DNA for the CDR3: TGTGCCAGCAAAGTCCCTAGCGGGGGTAGGGATACGCAGTATTTT. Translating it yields CASKVPSGGRDTQYF.

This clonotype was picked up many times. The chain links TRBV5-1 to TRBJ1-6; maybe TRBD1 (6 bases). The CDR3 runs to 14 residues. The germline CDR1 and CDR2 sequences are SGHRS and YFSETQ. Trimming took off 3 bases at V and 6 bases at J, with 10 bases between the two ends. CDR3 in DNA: TGCGCCAGCAGCTCGGACAGTATTAATTCACCCCTCCACTTT. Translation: CASSSDSINSPLHF.

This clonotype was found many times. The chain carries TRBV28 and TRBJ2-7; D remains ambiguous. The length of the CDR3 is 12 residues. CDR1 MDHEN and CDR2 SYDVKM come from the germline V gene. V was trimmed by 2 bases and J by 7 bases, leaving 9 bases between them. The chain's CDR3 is CASSLALLEQYF. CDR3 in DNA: TGTGCCAGCAGTTTAGCACTCTTGGAGCAGTACTTC.

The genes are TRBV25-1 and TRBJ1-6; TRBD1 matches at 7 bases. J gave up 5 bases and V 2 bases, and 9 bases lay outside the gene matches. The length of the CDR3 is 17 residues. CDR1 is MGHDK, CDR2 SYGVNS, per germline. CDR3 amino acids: CASSERGEGANNSPLHF. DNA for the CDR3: TGTGCCAGCAGTGAAAGAGGGGAGGGGGCAAATAATTCACCCCTCCACTTT.

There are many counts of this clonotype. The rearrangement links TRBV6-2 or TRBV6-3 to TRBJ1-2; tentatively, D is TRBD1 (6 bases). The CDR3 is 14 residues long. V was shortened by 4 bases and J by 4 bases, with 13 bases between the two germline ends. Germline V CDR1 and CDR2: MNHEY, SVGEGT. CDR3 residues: CASSSTGQPYGYTF. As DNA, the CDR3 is TGTGCCAGCAGTTCAACGGGACAACCCTATGGCTACACCTTC.

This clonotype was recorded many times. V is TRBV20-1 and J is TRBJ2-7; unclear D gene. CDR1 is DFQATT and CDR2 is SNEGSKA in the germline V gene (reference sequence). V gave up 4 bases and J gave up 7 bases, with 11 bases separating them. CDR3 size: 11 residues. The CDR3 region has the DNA TGCAGTGCTACCCCCTTGGATGAGCAGTACTTC. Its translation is CSATPLDEQYF.

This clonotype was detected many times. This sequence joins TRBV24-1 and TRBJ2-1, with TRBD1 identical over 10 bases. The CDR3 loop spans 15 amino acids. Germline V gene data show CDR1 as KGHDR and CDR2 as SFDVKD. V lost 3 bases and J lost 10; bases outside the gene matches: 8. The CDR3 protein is CATSDPGQGTREQFF. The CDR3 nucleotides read TGTGCCACCAGTGATCCGGGACAGGGGACACGAGAGCAGTTCTTC.

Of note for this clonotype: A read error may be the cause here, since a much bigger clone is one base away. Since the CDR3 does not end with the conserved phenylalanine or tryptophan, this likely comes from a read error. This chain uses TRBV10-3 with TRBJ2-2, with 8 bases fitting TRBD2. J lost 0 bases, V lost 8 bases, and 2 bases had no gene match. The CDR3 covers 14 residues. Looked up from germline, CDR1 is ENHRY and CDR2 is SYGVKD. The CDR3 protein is CAIGREANTGELFL. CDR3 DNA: TGTGCCATCGGGCGGGAGGCGAACACCGGGGAGCTGTTTCTT.

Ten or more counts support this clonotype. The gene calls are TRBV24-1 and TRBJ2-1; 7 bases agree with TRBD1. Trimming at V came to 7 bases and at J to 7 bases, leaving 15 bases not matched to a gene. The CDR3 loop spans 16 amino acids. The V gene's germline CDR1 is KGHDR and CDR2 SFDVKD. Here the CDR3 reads CATSAKTGASFNEQFF. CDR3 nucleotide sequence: TGTGCCACCAGCGCTAAAACAGGGGCGTCTTTTAATGAGCAGTTCTTC.

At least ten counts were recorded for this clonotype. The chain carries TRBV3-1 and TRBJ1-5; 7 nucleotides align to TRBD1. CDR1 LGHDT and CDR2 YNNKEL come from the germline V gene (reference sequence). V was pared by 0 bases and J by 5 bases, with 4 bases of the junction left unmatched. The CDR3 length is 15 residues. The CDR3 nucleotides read TGTGCCAGCAGCCAAGACAGTAGGGGGCATCAGCCCCAGCATTTT. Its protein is CASSQDSRGHQPQHF.

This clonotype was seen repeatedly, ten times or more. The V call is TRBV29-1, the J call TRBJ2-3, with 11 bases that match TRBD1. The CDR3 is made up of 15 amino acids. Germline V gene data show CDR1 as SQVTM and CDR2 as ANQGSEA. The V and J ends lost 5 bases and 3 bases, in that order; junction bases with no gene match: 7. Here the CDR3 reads CSVLRGQGETDTQYF. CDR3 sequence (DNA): TGCAGCGTTCTTCGGGGACAGGGGGAAACAGATACGCAGTATTTT.

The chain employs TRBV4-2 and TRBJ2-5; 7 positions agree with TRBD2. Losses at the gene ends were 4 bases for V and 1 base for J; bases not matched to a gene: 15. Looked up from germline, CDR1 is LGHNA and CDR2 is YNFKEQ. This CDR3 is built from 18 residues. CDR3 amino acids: CASSRAAQLSSGQETQYF. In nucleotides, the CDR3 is TGTGCCAGCAGCCGGGCTGCACAATTGTCTAGCGGCCAAGAGACCCAGTACTTC.

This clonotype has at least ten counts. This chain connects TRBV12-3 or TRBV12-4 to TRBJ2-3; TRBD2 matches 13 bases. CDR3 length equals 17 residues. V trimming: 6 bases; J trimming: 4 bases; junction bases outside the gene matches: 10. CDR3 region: CASRGLAGDPIPDTQYF. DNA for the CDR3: TGTGCCAGCAGAGGACTAGCGGGGGACCCGATTCCAGATACGCAGTATTTT.

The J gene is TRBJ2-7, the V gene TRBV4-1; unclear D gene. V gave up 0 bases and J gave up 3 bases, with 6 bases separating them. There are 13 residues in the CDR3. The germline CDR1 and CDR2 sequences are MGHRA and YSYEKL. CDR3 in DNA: TGCGCCAGCAGCCAAGATACGAACTACGAGCAGTACTTC. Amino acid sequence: CASSQDTNYEQYF.

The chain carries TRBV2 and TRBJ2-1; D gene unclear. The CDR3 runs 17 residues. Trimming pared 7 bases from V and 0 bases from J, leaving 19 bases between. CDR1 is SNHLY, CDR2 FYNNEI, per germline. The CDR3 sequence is CASTSRDRGPSYNEQFF. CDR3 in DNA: TGTGCCAGCACCTCAAGGGATCGCGGCCCCTCCTACAATGAGCAGTTCTTC. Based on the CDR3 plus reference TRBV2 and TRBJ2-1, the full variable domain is EPEVTQTPSHQVTQMGQEVILRCVPISNHLYFYWYRQILGQKVEFLVSFYNNEISEKSEIFDDQFSVERPDGSNFTLKIRSTKLEDSAMYFCASTSRDRGPSYNEQFFGPGTRLTVL.

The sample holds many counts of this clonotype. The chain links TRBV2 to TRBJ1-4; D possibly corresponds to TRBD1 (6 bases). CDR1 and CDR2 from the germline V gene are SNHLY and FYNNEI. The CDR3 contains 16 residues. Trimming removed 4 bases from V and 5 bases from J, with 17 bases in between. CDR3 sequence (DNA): TGTGCCAGCAGTGCCCTACGGACAGATTCGAATGAAAAACTGTTTTTT. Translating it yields CASSALRTDSNEKLFF.

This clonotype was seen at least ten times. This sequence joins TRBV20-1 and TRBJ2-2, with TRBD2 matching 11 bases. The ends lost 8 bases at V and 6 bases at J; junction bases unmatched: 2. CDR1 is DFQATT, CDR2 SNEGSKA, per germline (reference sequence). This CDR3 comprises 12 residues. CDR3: CSPGLAAGELFF. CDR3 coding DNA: TGCAGTCCGGGACTAGCGGCCGGGGAGCTGTTTTTT.

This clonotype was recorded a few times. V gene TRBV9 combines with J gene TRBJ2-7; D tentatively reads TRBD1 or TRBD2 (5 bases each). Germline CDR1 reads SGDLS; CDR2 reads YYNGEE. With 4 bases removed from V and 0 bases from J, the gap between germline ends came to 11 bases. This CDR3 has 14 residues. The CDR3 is CASSPWGSSYEQYF. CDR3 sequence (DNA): TGTGCCAGCAGCCCGTGGGGGAGCTCCTACGAGCAGTACTTC.

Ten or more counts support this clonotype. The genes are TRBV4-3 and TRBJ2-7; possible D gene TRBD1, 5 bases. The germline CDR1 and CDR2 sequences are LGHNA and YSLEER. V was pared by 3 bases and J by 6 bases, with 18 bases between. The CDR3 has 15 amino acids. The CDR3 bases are TGCGCCAGCAGCCAGGGGCCGCAGGGAAGGGGCGAGCAGTACTTC. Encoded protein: CASSQGPQGRGEQYF.

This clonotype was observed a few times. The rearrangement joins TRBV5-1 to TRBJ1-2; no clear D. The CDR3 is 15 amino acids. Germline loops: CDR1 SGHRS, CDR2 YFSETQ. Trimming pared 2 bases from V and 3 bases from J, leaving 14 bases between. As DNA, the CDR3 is TGCGCCAGCAGCTTTCTAGGGAGGGAAGACTATGGCTACACCTTC. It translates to CASSFLGREDYGYTF.

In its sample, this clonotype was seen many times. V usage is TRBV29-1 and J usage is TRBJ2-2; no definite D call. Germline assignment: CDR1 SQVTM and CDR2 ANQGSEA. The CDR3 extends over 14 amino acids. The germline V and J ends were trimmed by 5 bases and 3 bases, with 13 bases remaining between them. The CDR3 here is CSVSSVGDTGELFF. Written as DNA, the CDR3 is TGCAGCGTTTCATCAGTAGGAGACACCGGGGAGCTGTTTTTT.

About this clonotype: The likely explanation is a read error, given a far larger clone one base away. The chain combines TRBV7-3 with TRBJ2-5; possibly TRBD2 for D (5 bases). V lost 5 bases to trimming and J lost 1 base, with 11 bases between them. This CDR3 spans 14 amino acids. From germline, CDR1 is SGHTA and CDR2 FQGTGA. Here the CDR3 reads CASSPRAAQETQYF. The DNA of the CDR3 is TGTGCCAGCAGCCCCCGAGCGGCCCAAGAGACCCAGTACTTC.

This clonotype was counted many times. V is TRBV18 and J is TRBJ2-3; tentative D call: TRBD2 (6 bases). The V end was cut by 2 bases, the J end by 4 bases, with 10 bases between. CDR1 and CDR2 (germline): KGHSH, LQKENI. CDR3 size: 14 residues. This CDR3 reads CASSPAGSPDTQYF. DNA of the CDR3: TGTGCCAGCTCACCAGCGGGGTCCCCAGATACGCAGTATTTT.